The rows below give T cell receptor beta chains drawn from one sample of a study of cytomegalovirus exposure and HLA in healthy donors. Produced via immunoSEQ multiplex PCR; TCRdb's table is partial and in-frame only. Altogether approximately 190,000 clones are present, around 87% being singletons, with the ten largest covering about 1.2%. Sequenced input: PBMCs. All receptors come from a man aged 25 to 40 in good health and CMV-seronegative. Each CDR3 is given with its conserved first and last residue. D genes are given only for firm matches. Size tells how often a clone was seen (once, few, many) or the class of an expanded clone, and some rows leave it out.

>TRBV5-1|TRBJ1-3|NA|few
TGCGCCAGCAGCCCTGACAAAACTTCTGGAAACACCATATATTTT
CASSPDKTSGNTIYF
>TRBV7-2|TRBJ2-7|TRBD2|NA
TGTGCCAGCAGCTTAGATTGGACTAGCCCCATCGAGCAGTACTTC
CASSLDWTSPIEQYF
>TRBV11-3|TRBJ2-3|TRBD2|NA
TGTGCCAGCAGCCCGGGGGGGGGCATAGATACGCAGTATTTT
CASSPGGGIDTQYF
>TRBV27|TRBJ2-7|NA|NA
TGTGCCAGCAGCCAACAGGGAACCGAGCAGTACTTC
CASSQQGTEQYF
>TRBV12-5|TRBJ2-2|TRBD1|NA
TGTGCTAGTGGTTTGGTACACTCCCGGGACAGGGACGTCCGGGAGCTGTTTTTT
CASGLVHSRDRDVRELFF
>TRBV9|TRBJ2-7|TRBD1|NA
TGTGCCAGCAGCCCCAGGACAGGAGGTTCCTACGAGCAGTACTTC
CASSPRTGGSYEQYF
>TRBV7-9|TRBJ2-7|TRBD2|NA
TGTGCCAGCAGCTCCACCCTAGCGGGGGCCTACGAGCAGTACTTC
CASSSTLAGAYEQYF
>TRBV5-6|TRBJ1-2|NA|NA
TGTGCCAGCAGCCCCCGCGACTCCCTTGGCCCTGGCTACACCTTC
CASSPRDSLGPGYTF
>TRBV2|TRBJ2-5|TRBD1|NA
TGTGCCAGCAGCAAAATTGACAGGGCTGAACAAGAGACCCAGTACTTC
CASSKIDRAEQETQYF
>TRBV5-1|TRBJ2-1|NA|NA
TGCGCCAGCAGCTTGGCGAGCAGCGGAGGCTACAATGAGCAGTTCTTC
CASSLASSGGYNEQFF
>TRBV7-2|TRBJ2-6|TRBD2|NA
TGTGCCAGCAGCCAGAGACTAGCGGGAGGTGCTGGGGCCAACGTCCTGACTTTC
CASSQRLAGGAGANVLTF
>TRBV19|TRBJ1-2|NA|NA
TGTGCCAGTAGTACCCGGGGCTATGGCTACACCTTC
CASSTRGYGYTF
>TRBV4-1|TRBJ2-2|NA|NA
TGCGCCAGCAGGGGCCCGACAGGACCGAACACCGGGGAGCTGTTTTTT
CASRGPTGPNTGELFF
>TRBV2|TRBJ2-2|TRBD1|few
TGTGCCAGCAGTTTTGGACAGGGGGACACCGGGGAGCTGTTTTTT
CASSFGQGDTGELFF
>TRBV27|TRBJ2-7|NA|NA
TGTGCCAGCAGTTTTGGCGGCTACGAGCAGTACTTC
CASSFGGYEQYF
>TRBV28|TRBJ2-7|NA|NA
TGTGCCAGCAGCCTAGAAGTAGAGCAGTACTTC
CASSLEVEQYF
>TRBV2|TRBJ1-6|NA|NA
TGTGCCAGCAGTGGCCGCGGGACACCCCTCCACTTT
CASSGRGTPLHF
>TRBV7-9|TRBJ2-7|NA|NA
TGTGCCAGCAGCTTAGCGACCATCGGGTACGAGCAGTACTTC
CASSLATIGYEQYF
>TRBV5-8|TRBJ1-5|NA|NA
TGTGCCAGCAGCTCGATTCAGGGGCATGCGGTAAGGAATCAGCCCCAGCATTTT
CASSSIQGHAVRNQPQHF
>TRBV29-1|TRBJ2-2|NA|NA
TGCAGCGTTCGACAGAGGAACACCGGGGAGCTGTTTTTT
CSVRQRNTGELFF
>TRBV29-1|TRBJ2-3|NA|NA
TGCAGCGTTGAAGGCGCCAGGGACACAGATACGCAGTATTTT
CSVEGARDTDTQYF
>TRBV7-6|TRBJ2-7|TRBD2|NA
TGTGCCAGCAGCTTTAGCCTGGGGCTAGCGGGAACTTACGAGCAGTACTTC
CASSFSLGLAGTYEQYF
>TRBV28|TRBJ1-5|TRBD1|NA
TGTGCCAGCAGTAGACTCGGGACAGGAAATAATCAGCCCCAGCATTTT
CASSRLGTGNNQPQHF
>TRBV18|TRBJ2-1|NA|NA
TGTGCCAGCTCACCAGGGCAGCCGATTTATAGGTTCTACAATGAGCAGTTCTTC
CASSPGQPIYRFYNEQFF
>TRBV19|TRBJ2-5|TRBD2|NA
TGTGCCAGTAGTGCCCCGGGGGGGGGTGGGACCCAGTACTTC
CASSAPGGGGTQYF
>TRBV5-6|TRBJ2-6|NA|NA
TGTGCCAGCAGCTTGGGGCCACCTAACTCTGGGGCCAACGGCCTGACTTTC
CASSLGPPNSGANGLTF
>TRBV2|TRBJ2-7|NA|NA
TGTGCCAGCACCATGGGCGGGTTTGAGCAGTACTTC
CASTMGGFEQYF
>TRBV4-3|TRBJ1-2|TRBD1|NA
TGCGCCAGCAGCCAACCGGGACAGAAACTCTATGGCTACACCTTC
CASSQPGQKLYGYTF
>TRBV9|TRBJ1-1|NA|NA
TGTGCCAGCAGCCCCCTTTTCCCGAACACTGAAGCTTTCTTT
CASSPLFPNTEAFF
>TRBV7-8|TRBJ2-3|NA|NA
TGTGCCAGCAGCTTAGAGGTCGGTCTAGCCGGCCGCACAGATACGCAGTATTTT
CASSLEVGLAGRTDTQYF
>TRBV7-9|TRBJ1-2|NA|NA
TGTGCCACAGAGCGGGACGGCTATGGCTACACCTTC
CATERDGYGYTF
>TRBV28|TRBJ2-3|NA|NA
TGTGCCAGCAGTTTTGACCAAAGGGAGATAACGCAGTATTTT
CASSFDQREITQYF
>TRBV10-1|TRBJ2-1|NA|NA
TGCGCCAGCAGTGAGAGTGGGCAGGGGATTAGCAATGAGCAGTTCTTC
CASSESGQGISNEQFF
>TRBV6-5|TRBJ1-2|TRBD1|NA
TGTGCCAGCAGACGGACAGGGGGCTATGGCTACACCTTC
CASRRTGGYGYTF
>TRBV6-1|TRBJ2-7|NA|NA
TGTGCCAGCAGTGAAGCTCAGGGGCCTTCCTCGGGAGAGCAGTACTTC
CASSEAQGPSSGEQYF
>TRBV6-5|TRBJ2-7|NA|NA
TGTGCCAGCAGTTCCTTCAGGGGAAGGAGTGCCTACGAGCAGTACTTC
CASSSFRGRSAYEQYF
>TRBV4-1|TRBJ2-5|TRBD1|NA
TGCGCCAGCAGCCAAGAAACCGGGACAGGAGAAGAGACCCAGTACTTC
CASSQETGTGEETQYF
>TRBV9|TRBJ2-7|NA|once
TGTGCCAGCAGCGTAGGTCCGCCGACAGCGCAAGAGCAGTACTTC
CASSVGPPTAQEQYF
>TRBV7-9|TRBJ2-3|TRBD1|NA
TGTGCCAGCAGCTCAGGGGGTAGCACAGATACGCAGTATTTT
CASSSGGSTDTQYF
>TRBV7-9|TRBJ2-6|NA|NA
TGTGCCAGACAGGGTTCAGGGGCCAACGTCCTGACTTTC
CARQGSGANVLTF
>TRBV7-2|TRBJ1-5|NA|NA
TGTGCCAGCAGCCGACTTATGAGTCAGCCCCAGCATTTT
CASSRLMSQPQHF
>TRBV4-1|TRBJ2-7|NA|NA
TGCGCCAGCAGCCAAGATTTCCAGGGCTACTACGAGCAGTACTTC
CASSQDFQGYYEQYF